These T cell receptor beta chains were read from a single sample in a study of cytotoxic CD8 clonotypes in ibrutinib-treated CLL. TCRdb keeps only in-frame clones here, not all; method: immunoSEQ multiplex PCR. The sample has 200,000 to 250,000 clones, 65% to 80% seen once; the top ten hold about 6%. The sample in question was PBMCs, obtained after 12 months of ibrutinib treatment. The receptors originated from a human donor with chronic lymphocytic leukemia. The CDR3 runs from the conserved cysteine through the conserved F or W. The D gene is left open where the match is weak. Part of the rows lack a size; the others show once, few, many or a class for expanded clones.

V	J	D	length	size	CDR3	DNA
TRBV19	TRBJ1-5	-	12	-	CASSQGDQPQHF	TGTGCCAGTAGTCAAGGGGATCAGCCCCAGCATTTT
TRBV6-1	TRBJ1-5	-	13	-	CASSEHRDQPQHF	TGTGCCAGCAGTGAACACAGGGACCAGCCCCAGCATTTT
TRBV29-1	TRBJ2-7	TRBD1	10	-	CSARTGEQYF	TGCAGCGCTCGGACAGGCGAGCAGTACTTC
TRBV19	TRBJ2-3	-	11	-	CASSNTDTQYF	TGTGCCAGTAGTAACACAGATACGCAGTATTTT
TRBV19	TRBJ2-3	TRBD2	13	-	CASKLAATDTQYF	TGTGCCAGTAAGCTAGCGGCCACAGATACGCAGTATTTT
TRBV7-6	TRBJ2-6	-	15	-	CASSDIGSAANVLTF	TGTGCCAGCAGCGACATAGGTTCTGCGGCCAACGTCCTGACTTTC
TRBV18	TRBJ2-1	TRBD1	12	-	CASSGQYNEQFF	TGTGCCAGCTCGGGACAGTACAATGAGCAGTTCTTC
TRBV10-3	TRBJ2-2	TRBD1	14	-	CAISNRGDTGELFF	TGTGCCATCAGTAACAGGGGTGACACCGGGGAGCTGTTTTTT
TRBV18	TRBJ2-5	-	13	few	CASSRLQRETQYF	TGTGCCAGCTCACGACTCCAGCGGGAGACCCAGTACTTC
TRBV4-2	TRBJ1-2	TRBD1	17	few	CASSPEGAGTGIYGYTF	TGTGCCAGCAGCCCTGAGGGGGCCGGGACAGGGATTTATGGCTACACCTTC
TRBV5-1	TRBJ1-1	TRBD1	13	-	CASSGQGPAEVFF	TGCGCCAGCAGCGGACAGGGGCCCGCTGAAGTTTTCTTT
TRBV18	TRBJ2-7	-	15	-	CASSPDQESSYEQYF	TGTGCCAGCTCACCCGATCAGGAGAGCTCCTACGAGCAGTACTTC
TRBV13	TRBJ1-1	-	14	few	CASSLGAVNTEAFF	TGTGCCAGCAGCTTAGGAGCAGTTAACACTGAAGCTTTCTTT
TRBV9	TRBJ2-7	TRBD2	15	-	CASSVGELAGLEQYF	TGTGCCAGCAGCGTAGGGGAACTAGCGGGACTGGAGCAGTACTTC
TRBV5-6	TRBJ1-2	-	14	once	CASSLPSGWYGYTF	TGTGCCAGCAGCTTGCCGTCAGGCTGGTATGGCTACACCTTC
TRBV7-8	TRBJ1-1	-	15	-	CASSLGGSMNTEAFF	TGTGCCAGCAGCTTAGGGGGCTCCATGAACACTGAAGCTTTCTTT
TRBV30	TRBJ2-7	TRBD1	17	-	CAWTPKRGQGYFGEQYF	TGTGCCTGGACCCCCAAAAGGGGACAGGGATATTTTGGCGAGCAGTACTTC
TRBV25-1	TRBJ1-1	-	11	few	CASSETGGAFF	TGTGCCAGCAGTGAAACCGGAGGAGCTTTCTTT
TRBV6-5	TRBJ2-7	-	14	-	CASASGYPREEQYF	TGTGCCAGCGCCTCGGGGTACCCTCGAGAGGAGCAGTACTTC
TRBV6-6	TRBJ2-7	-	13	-	CASSYSGPIEQYF	TGTGCCAGCAGTTACAGTGGACCCATCGAGCAGTACTTC
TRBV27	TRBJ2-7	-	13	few	CASKVPGRSEQYF	TGTGCCAGCAAAGTGCCGGGAAGGTCCGAGCAGTACTTC
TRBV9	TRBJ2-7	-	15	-	CASSVAPTGSYEQYF	TGTGCCAGCAGCGTAGCCCCTACAGGGTCCTACGAGCAGTACTTC
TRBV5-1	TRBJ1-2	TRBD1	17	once	CASSPGTGGAYNYGYTF	TGCGCCAGCAGCCCCGGGACAGGGGGCGCTTACAACTATGGCTACACCTTC
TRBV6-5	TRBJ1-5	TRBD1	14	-	CASTPDRGGQPQHF	TGTGCCAGCACCCCTGACAGGGGCGGTCAGCCCCAGCATTTT
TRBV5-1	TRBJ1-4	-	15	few	CASSSNGGVGEKLFF	TGCGCCAGCAGCTCCAACGGGGGAGTAGGTGAAAAACTGTTTTTT
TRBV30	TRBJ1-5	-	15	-	CAWSVGGTSNQPQHF	TGTGCCTGGAGTGTGGGGGGCACGAGCAATCAGCCCCAGCATTTT
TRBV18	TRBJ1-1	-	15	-	CASSPNPQGRAEAFF	TGTGCCAGCTCACCGAATCCCCAGGGGCGAGCTGAAGCTTTCTTT
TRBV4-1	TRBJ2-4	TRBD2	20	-	CASSQSQTGLAGARENIQYF	TGCGCCAGCAGCCAATCACAGACAGGACTAGCGGGAGCCAGGGAGAACATTCAGTACTTC
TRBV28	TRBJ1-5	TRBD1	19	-	CASSPIIYRGRFWNQPQHF	TGTGCCAGCAGCCCGATTATTTACAGGGGGCGCTTTTGGAATCAGCCCCAGCATTTT
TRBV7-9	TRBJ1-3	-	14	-	CASSLTGAGNTIYF	TGTGCCAGCAGCTTAACGGGGGCTGGAAACACCATATATTTT
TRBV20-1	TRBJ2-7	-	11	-	CSARAGPEQYF	TGCAGTGCTAGAGCCGGGCCCGAGCAGTACTTC
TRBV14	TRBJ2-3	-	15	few	CASSQDRGGTDTQYF	TGTGCCAGCAGCCAAGATAGGGGTGGCACAGATACGCAGTATTTT
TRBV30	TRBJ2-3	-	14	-	CAWSRTSQSDTQYF	TGTGCCTGGAGTCGCACGTCCCAATCAGATACGCAGTATTTT
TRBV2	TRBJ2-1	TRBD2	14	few	CASLAGNSYNEQFF	TGTGCCAGCTTAGCGGGGAATTCCTACAATGAGCAGTTCTTC
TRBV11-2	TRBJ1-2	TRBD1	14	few	CASSSDRTGYGYTF	TGTGCCAGCAGCTCGGACAGGACTGGGTATGGCTACACCTTC
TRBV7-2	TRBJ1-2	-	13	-	CASGLGVNYGYTF	TGTGCCAGCGGCTTGGGGGTTAACTATGGCTACACCTTC
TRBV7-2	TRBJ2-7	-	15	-	CASSLVSGLNDEQYF	TGTGCCAGCAGCTTAGTTTCGGGGTTAAACGACGAGCAGTACTTC
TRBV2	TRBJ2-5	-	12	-	CASIGSQETQYF	TGTGCCAGCATCGGGTCCCAAGAGACCCAGTACTTC
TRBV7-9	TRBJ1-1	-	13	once	CASSLTQNTEAFF	TGTGCCAGCAGCTTAACACAGAACACTGAAGCTTTCTTT
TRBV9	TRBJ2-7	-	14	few	CASSADITSYEQYF	TGTGCCAGCAGCGCAGACATTACGTCCTACGAGCAGTACTTC
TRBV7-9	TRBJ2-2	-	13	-	CASSALDTGELFF	TGTGCCAGCAGCGCCCTTGACACCGGGGAGCTGTTTTTT
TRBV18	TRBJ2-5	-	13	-	CASSRTNQETQYF	TGTGCCAGCTCACGAACAAACCAAGAGACCCAGTACTTC
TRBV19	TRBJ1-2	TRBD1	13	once	CASRDSPNYGYTF	TGTGCCAGCCGGGACAGCCCTAACTATGGCTACACCTTC
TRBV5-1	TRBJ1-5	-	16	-	CASSRGGAQGNQPQHF	TGCGCCAGCAGCAGGGGGGGTGCACAGGGCAATCAGCCCCAGCATTTT
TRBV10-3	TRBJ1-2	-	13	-	CAISEDGSQGYTF	TGTGCCATCAGTGAGGACGGGTCTCAGGGCTACACCTTC
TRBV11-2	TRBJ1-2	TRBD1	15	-	CASSLEDRVNYGYTF	TGTGCCAGCAGCTTGGAGGACAGGGTCAACTATGGCTACACCTTC
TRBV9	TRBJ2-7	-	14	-	CASSVLSESYEQYF	TGTGCCAGCAGCGTACTGTCTGAATCCTACGAGCAGTACTTC
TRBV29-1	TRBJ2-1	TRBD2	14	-	CSGRAGVGGNEQFF	TGCAGCGGTAGAGCGGGAGTAGGTGGCAATGAGCAGTTCTTC
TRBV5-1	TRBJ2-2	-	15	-	CASSLAVGATGELFF	TGCGCCAGCAGCTTGGCGGTAGGGGCCACCGGGGAGCTGTTTTTT